The clone carrying this TCR beta chain has at least ten counts. This sample is drawn from a study of T cells after yellow fever vaccination. From the 5' RACE reads, TCRdb called clonotypes with MiXCR, one entry per CDR3 protein. This sample yields 90,000 to 130,000 distinct CDR3 sequences, of which more than 7.5% are seen a single time; 25% belongs to the top ten. The CDR3 length is 17 residues. The germline CDR1 and CDR2 sequences are SGHTA and FQGNSA. With 4 bases clipped from V and 7 bases from J, the junction kept 12 bases outside the gene matches. The TCR was taken from a man younger than 40 who received the YFV17D yellow fever vaccine. Sequenced material: CD8+ T cells sorted from PBMCs, taken 45 days after the yellow fever booster vaccination. The chain couples TRBV7-2 to TRBJ2-1, with 11 bases matching TRBD2. CDR3 residues: CASSSLIAGGPDNEQFF. CDR3 DNA sequence: TGTGCCAGCAGCTCCCTGATAGCGGGAGGGCCGGATAATGAGCAGTTCTTC.